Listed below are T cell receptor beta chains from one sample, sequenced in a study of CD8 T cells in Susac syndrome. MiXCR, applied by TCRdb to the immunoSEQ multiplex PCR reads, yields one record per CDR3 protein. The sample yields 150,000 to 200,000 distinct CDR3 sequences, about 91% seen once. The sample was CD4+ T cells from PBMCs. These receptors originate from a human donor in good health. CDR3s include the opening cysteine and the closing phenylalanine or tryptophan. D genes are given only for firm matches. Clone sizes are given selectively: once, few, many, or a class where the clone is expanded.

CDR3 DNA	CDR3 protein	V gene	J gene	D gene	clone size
.	CASSFGPGANTEAFF	TRBV5-1	TRBJ1-1	.	.
TGTGCCAGCAGCCCGGCGTGGGGGGTATCGCGTCAGCCCCAGCATTTT	CASSPAWGVSRQPQHF	TRBV7-2	TRBJ1-5	.	.
TGCAGCGTTGACTGGCAGGGAGAAACCGGGGAGCTGTTTTTT	CSVDWQGETGELFF	TRBV29-1	TRBJ2-2	.	.
TGTGCCAGCAGTTTAGTGGACAGGGCACTCCACTTT	CASSLVDRALHF	TRBV12-3/TRBV12-4	TRBJ1-6	TRBD1	once
TGTGCCAGCAGCTTAGAGGCACGGGCCGACACAGATACGCAGTATTTT	CASSLEARADTDTQYF	TRBV7-2	TRBJ2-3	.	once
TGTGCCAGCAGCCAAGCCCTAGCGGGAGGAGAAGATACGCAGTATTTT	CASSQALAGGEDTQYF	TRBV3-1	TRBJ2-3	TRBD2	.
TGTGCCAGCAGATTAGGAGGGAGGCAGTACTTC	CASRLGGRQYF	TRBV7-2	TRBJ2-7	.	.
TGTGCCAGCAGCTTAGATCGGGGCGGCCTTGAAGCTTTCTTT	CASSLDRGGLEAFF	TRBV11-2	TRBJ1-1	.	few
TGCAGCGTTGAAGAAGTACAGGGGGCCTACGAGCAGTACTTC	CSVEEVQGAYEQYF	TRBV29-1	TRBJ2-7	TRBD1	.
TGCGCCAGCAGTGAGGGAATAGGGACAGATACGCAGTATTTT	CASSEGIGTDTQYF	TRBV10-2	TRBJ2-3	.	.